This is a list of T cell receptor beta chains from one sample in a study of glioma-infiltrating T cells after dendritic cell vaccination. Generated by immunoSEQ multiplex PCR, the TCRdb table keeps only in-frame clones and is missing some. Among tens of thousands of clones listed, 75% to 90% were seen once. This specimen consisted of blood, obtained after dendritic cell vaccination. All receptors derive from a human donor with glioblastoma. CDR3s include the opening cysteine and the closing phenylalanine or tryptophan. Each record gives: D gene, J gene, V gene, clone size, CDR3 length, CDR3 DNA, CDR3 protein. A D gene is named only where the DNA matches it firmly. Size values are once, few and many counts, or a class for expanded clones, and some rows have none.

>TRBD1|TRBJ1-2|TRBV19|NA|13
TGTGCCAGTAGCCAGACAGGGGATGATGGCTACACCTTC
CASSQTGDDGYTF
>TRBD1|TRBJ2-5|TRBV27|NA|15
TGTGCCAGCAGTTCCACAGGGGGCGTTGGAGAGACCCAGTACTTC
CASSSTGGVGETQYF
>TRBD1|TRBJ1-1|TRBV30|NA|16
TGTGCCTGGAGGGCAACGACGACAGGGCGTGTCACTGAAGCTTTCTTT
CAWRATTTGRVTEAFF
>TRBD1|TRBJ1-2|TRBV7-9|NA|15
TGTGCCAGCAGCTTTATCATCAGGGGGGACTATGGCTACACCTTC
CASSFIIRGDYGYTF
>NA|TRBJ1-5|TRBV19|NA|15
TGTGCCAGTAGCCCTACAGGTTCAAGCAATCAGCCCCAGCATTTT
CASSPTGSSNQPQHF
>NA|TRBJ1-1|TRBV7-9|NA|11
TGTGCCAGCAGCCGGACAGATGAAGCTTTCTTT
CASSRTDEAFF
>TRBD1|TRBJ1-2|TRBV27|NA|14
TGTGCCAGCAGTCCGGGACAGGGGGTTGATGGCTACACCTTC
CASSPGQGVDGYTF
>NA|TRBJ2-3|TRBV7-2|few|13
TGTGCCAGCAGCTTCGACAGGACCAATACGCAGTATTTT
CASSFDRTNTQYF
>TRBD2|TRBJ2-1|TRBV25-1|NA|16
TGTGCCAGCAGTGGGTCCGGGACTAGCGGTGACAATGAGCAGTTCTTC
CASSGSGTSGDNEQFF
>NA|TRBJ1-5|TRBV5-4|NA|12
TGTGCCTTCAGGGATGGCAATCAGCCCCAGCATTTT
CAFRDGNQPQHF
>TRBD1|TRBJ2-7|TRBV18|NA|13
TGTGCCAGCTCAGGGGACAGGGGGCCTATAGATCACTTC
CASSGDRGPIDHF
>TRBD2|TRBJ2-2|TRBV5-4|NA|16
TGTGCCAGCAGTTGGGGGACTAGCGGGAGCCCCGGGGAGCTGTTTTTT
CASSWGTSGSPGELFF
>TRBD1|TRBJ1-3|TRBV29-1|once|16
TGCAGCGTTGAAGATCGACAGGGGGCGCAGGGAAACACCATATATTTT
CSVEDRQGAQGNTIYF
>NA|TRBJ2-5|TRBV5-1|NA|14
TGCGCCAGCAGCTTGGAAGGGGGTTGGGAGACCCAGTACTTC
CASSLEGGWETQYF
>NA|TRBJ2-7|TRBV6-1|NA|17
TGTGCCAGCAGTGACGTCTATCGGGGGACCCCCTCCTACGAGCAGTACTTC
CASSDVYRGTPSYEQYF
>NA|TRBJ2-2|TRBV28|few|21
TGTGCCAGCCAAAAAGACAGGGGGCGGATGTCGCGGGAGGGGAACACCGGGGAGCTGTTTTTT
CASQKDRGRMSREGNTGELFF
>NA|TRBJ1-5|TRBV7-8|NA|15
TGTGCCAGCAGCGCCGACAGTCTTCCTAGGCAGCCCCAGCATTTT
CASSADSLPRQPQHF
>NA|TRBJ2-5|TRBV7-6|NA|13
TGTGCCAGCAGCTTAGTAGCGTCGGAGACCCAGTACTTC
CASSLVASETQYF
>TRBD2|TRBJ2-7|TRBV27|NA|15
TGTGCCAGCACCTTTACGGCGGGAGGGCCTGGCGAGCAGTACTTC
CASTFTAGGPGEQYF
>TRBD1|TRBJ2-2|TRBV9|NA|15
TGTGCCAGCAGCCCGCAAGACAGGGTGGCCGGGGAGCTGTTTTTT
CASSPQDRVAGELFF
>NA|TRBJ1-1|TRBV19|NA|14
TGTGCCAGTAGTATACGAGGAGGGGCCACTGAAGCTTTCTTT
CASSIRGGATEAFF
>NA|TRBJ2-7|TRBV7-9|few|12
TGTGCCAGCAGCTTAACTAACTACGAGCAGTACTTC
CASSLTNYEQYF
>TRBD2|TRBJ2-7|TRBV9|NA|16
TGTGCCAGCAGCGTAGCTGGGAGCGGGATGCTTTACGAGCAGTACTTC
CASSVAGSGMLYEQYF
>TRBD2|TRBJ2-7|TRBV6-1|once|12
TGTGCGACAGATGGGGGGGGTGACGAGCAGTACTTC
CATDGGGDEQYF
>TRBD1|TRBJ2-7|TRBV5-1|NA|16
TGCGCCAGCAGCTCCGGGACAGCTCAAATCTCCTACGAGCAGTACTTC
CASSSGTAQISYEQYF
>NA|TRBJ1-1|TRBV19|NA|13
TGTGCCAGTAGTAACAGGGTTGACACTGAAGCTTTCTTT
CASSNRVDTEAFF
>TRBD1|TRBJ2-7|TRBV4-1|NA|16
TGCGCCAGCAGCCAAGGGATGGGACAGGGGGCCTACGAGCAGTACTTC
CASSQGMGQGAYEQYF
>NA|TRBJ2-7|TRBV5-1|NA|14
TGCGCCAGCAGCTTCGGGGGGCAAGCCTACGAGCAGTACTTC
CASSFGGQAYEQYF
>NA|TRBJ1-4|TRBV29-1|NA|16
TGCAGCGCCTCTCAGGGTGATACCGCAACTAATGAAAAACTGTTTTTT
CSASQGDTATNEKLFF
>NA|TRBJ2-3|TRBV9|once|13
TGTGCCAGCAGCGTAGCTACGACAGATACGCAGTATTTT
CASSVATTDTQYF
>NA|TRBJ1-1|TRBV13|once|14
TGTGCCAGCAGCTTAGGGGACAGTGGAACTGAAGCTTTCTTT
CASSLGDSGTEAFF
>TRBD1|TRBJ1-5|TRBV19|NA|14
TGTGCCAGTAGTAGGCAGGGGGGTATTCAGCCCCAGCATTTT
CASSRQGGIQPQHF
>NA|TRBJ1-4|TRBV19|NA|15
TGTGCCAGTAGTGGCCAGACGTCCATCAGGGAAAAACTGTTTTTT
CASSGQTSIREKLFF
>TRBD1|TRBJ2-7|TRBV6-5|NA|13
TGTGCCAGCACCTCCGGGACAGCCTACGAGCAGTACTTC
CASTSGTAYEQYF
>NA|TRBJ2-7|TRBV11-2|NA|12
TGTGCCAGCAGCTTGGGCTACAACGAGCAGTACTTC
CASSLGYNEQYF
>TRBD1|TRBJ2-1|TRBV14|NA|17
TGTGCCAGCAGGCTAGGAAGGGGGACAGGGGAACGAAATGAGCAGTTCTTC
CASRLGRGTGERNEQFF
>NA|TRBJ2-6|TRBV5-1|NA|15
TGCGCCAGCAGGCGGGTATTCTCTGGGGCCAACGTCCTGACTTTC
CASRRVFSGANVLTF
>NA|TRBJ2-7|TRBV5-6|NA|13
TGTGCCAGCAGCTTGGGAGGAAACTACGAGCAGTACTTC
CASSLGGNYEQYF
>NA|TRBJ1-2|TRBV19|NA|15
TGTGCCAGTAAGGGGGTAGGGGAGACTAACTATGGCTACACCTTC
CASKGVGETNYGYTF
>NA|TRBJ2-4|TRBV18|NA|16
TGTGCCAGCTCAACGGACACATTTGGAGCCAAAAACATTCAGTACTTC
CASSTDTFGAKNIQYF
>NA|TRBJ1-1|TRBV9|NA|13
TGTGCCAGCAGCGTTCTCCTGAACACTGAAGCTTTCTTT
CASSVLLNTEAFF
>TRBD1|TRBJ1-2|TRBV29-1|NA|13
TGCAGCGTCCCGGACAGGGGATCAGGTGGCTACACCTTC
CSVPDRGSGGYTF
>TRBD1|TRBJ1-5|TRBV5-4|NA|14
TGTGCCAGCAGCCCCGGACAGGGGACTCAGTCCCAGCATTTT
CASSPGQGTQSQHF
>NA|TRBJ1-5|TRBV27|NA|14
TGTGCCAGCAGTTTCCAGGGTAGCAATCAGCCCCAGCATTTT
CASSFQGSNQPQHF